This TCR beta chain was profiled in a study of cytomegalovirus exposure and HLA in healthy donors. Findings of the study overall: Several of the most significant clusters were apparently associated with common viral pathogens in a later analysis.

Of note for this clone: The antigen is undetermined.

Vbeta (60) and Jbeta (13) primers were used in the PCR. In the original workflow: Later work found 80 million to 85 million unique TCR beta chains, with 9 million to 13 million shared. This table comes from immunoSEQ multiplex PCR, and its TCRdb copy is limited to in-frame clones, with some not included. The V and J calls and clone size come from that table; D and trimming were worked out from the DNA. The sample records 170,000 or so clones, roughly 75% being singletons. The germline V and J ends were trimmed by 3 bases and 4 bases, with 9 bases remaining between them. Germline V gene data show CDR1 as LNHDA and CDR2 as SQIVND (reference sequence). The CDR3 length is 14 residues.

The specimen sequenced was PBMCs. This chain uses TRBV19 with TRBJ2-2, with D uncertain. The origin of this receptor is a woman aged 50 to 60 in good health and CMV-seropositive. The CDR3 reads CASSINGFTGELFF. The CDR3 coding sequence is TGTGCCAGTAGTATTAACGGGTTCACCGGGGAGCTGTTTTTT.